This T cell receptor (beta chain) was recovered during a study of blood T cell repertoires in COVID-19. Across the whole study: In each case, the material was cDNA or gDNA derived from T cells, B-cell-depleted T cells, or PBMCs.

Generated by immunoSEQ multiplex PCR, the TCRdb table keeps only in-frame clones and is missing some. The sample lists some 190,000 clones, around nine tenths occurring once. The CDR3 extends over 14 amino acids. Germline trimming cut 4 bases from V and 7 bases from J; bases unmatched to any gene: 7. Germline V CDR1 and CDR2: SNHLY, FYNNEI. The sample comprised peripheral blood. The clonotype originates from a human donor in a cohort sampled during active COVID-19. The genes are TRBV2 and TRBJ1-5; TRBD1 matches 7 bases. CDR3 DNA sequence: TGTGCCAGCAGTGGCCCTCAGGGGGGACAGCCCCAGCATTTT. It yields the protein CASSGPQGGQPQHF.